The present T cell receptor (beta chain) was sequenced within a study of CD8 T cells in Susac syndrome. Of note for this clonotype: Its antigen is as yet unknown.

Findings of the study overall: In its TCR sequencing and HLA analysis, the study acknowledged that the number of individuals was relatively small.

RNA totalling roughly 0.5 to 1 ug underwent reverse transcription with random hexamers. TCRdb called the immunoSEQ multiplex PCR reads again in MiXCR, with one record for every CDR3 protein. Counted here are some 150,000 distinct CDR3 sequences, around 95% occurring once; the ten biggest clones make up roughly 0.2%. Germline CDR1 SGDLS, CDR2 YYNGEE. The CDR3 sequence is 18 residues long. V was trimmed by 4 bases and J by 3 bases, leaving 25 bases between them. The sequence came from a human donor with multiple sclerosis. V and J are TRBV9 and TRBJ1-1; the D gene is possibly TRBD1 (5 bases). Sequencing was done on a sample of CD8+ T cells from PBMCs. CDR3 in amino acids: CASSPIDGPRGSDTEAFF. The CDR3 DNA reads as TGTGCCAGCAGCCCAATCGATGGACCTAGGGGTTCGGACACTGAAGCTTTCTTT.